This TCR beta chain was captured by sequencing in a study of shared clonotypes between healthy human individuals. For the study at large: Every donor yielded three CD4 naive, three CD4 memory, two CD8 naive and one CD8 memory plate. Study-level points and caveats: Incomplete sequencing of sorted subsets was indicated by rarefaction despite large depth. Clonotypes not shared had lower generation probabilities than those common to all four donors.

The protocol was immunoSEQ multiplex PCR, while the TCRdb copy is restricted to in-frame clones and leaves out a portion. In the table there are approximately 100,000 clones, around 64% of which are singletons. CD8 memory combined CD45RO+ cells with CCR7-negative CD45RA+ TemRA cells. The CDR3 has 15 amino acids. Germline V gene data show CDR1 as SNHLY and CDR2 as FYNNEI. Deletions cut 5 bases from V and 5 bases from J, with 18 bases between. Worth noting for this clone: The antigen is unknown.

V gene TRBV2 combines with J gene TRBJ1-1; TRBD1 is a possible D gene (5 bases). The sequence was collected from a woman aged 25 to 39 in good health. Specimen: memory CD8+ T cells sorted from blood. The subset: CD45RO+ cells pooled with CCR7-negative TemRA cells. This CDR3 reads CASSREKVGVTEAFF. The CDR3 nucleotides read TGTGCCAGCAGTAGAGAGAAGGTGGGGGTTACTGAAGCTTTCTTT.